These T cell receptor beta chains were read from a single sample in a study of regulatory T cells in long-lasting Graves disease. Each CDR3 protein gets one entry after TCRdb re-called the multiplex PCR reads with MiXCR. Among about 530,000 distinct CDR3 sequences, about 16% were seen once, and the ten largest hold around a quarter. The sample was also reused in another study, on T cells in Graves' hyperthyroidism and ophthalmopathy.

This specimen consisted of peripheral blood mononuclear cells (PBMCs), obtained at new diagnosis, from a patient treated with antithyroid drugs. The receptors here all came from a woman in her forties or fifties with Graves disease. Each CDR3 is given with its conserved first and last residue.

TRBV6-2/TRBV6-3	TRBJ1-1	CASSYGQGDTEAFF
TRBV7-9	TRBJ2-7	CASSLKGGDSYEQYF
TRBV4-1	TRBJ2-5	CASSQGDGGEETQYF
TRBV6-2/TRBV6-3	TRBJ2-4	CASSYTGTGKNIQYF
TRBV11-3	TRBJ2-3	CASSPDLPERPYTDTQYF
TRBV11-2	TRBJ2-3	CASSLISGGRADTQYF
TRBV7-7	TRBJ2-7	CASSQDTGERSYEQYF
TRBV3-1	TRBJ1-2	CASSPIGQGTVGGYTF
TRBV20-1	TRBJ2-7	CSAQLPGTGAHEQYF
TRBV7-2	TRBJ1-2	CASSLLTGNYGYTF
TRBV6-5	TRBJ2-1	CASSWRRGSYNEQFF
TRBV4-2	TRBJ2-3	CASSQVAGTDTQYF
TRBV7-8	TRBJ1-3	CASSSRRLTYSGNTIYF
TRBV12-3/TRBV12-4	TRBJ1-5	CASSSQGGNQPQHF
TRBV5-5	TRBJ1-5	CASSSVLRTGVKQPQHF
TRBV7-9	TRBJ1-6	CASSLDSYSPLHF
TRBV18	TRBJ2-3	CASSPKGQGTDTQYF
TRBV7-2	TRBJ2-4	CASSPLAGEPRAKNIQYF